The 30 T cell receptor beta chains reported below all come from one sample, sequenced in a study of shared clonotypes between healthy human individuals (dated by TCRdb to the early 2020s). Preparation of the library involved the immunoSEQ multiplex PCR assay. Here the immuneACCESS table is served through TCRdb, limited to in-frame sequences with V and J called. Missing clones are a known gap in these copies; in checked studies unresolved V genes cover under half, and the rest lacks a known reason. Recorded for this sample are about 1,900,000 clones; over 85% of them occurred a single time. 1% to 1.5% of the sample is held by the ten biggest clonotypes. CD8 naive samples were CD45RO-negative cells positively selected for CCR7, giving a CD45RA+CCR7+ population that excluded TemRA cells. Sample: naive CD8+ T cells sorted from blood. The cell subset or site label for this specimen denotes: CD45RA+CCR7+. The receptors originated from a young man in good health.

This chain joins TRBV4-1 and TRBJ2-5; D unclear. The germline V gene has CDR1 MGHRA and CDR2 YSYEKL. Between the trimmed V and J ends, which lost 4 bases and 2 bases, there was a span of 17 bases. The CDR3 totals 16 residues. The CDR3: CASSPMPPQGQETQYF. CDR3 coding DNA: TGCGCCAGCAGCCCTATGCCGCCGCAAGGGCAAGAGACCCAGTACTTC.

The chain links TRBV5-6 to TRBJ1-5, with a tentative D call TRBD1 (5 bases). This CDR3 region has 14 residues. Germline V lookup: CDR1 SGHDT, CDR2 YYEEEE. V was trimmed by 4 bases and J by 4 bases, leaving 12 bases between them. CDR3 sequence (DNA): TGTGCCAGCAGCCAGGGAGGGGCTAATCAGCCCCAGCATTTT. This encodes CASSQGGANQPQHF.

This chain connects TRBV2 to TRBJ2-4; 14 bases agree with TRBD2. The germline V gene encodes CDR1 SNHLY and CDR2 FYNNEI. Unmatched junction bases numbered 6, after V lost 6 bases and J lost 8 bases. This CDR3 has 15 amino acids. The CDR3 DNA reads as TGTGCCAGCAGCGATGGGACTAGCGGGAGCTACATTCAGTACTTC. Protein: CASSDGTSGSYIQYF.

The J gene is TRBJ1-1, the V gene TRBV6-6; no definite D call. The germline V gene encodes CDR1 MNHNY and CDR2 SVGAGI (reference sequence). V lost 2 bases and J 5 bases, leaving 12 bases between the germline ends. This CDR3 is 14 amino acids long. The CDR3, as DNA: TGTGCCAGCAGTTACACTTCTAAAGGAACTGAAGCTTTCTTT. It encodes CASSYTSKGTEAFF.

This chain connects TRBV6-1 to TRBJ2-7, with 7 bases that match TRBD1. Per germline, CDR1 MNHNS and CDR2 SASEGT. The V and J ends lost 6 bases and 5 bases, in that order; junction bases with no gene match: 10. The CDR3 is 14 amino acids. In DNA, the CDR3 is TGTGCCAGCAGGGATTATAGGGGGCCCAACGAGCAGTACTTC. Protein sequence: CASRDYRGPNEQYF.

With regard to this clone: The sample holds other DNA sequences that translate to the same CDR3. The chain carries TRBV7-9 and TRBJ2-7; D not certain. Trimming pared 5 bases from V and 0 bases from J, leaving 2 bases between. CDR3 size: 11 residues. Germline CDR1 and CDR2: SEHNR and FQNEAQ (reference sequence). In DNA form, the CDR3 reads TGTGCCAGCAGCGCCTCCTACGAGCAGTACTTC. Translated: CASSASYEQYF.

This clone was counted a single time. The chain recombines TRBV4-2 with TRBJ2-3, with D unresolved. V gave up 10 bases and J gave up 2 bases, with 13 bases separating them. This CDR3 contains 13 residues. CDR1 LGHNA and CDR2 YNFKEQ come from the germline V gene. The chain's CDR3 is CATRIPDTDTQYF. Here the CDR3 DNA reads TGTGCCACGCGGATACCTGACACAGATACGCAGTATTTT.

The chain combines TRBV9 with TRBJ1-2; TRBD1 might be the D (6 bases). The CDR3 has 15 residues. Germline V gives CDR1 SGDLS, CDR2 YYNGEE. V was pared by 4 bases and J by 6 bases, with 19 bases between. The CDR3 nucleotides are TGTGCCAGCAGCACCCCCGTCGGGGGCCAGGATGGCTACACCTTC. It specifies CASSTPVGGQDGYTF.

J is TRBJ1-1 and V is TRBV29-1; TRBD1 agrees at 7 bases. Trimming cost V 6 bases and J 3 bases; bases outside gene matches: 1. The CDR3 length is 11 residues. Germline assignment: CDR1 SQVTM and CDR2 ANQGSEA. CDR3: CSVGQYTEAFF. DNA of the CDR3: TGCAGCGTGGGACAGTACACTGAAGCTTTCTTT.

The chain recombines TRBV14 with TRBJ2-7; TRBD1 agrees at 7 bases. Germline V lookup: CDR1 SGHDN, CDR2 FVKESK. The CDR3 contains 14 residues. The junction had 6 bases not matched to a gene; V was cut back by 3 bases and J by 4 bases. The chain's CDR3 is CASSHWTGFYEQYF. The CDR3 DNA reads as TGTGCCAGCAGCCATTGGACAGGTTTTTACGAGCAGTACTTC.

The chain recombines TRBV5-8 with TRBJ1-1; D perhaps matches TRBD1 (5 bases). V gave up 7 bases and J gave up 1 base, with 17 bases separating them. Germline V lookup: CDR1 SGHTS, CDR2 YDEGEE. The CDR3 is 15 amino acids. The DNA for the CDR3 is TGTGCCAGCTCAGCCCCGTGGCAGGGGAACACTGAAGCTTTCTTT. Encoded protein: CASSAPWQGNTEAFF.

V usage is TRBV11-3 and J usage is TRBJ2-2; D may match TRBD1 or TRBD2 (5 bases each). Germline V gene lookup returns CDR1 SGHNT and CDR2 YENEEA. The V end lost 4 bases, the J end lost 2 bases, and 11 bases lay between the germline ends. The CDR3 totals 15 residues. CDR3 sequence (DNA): TGTGCCAGCAGCTCCAGGGACCCTAACACCGGGGAGCTGTTTTTT. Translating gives CASSSRDPNTGELFF.

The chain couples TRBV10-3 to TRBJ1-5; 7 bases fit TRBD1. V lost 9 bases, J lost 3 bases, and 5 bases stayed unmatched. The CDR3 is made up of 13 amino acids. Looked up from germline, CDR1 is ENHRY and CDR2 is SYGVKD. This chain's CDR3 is CAISTGDNQPQHF. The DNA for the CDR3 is TGTGCCATTAGTACAGGGGACAATCAGCCCCAGCATTTT.

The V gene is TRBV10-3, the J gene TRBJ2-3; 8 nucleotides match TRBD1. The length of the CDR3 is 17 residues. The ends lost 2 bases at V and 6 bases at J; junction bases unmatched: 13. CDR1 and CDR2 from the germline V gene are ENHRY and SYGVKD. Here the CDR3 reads CAISEVYLQGEGDTQYF. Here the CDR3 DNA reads TGTGCCATCAGTGAGGTATACTTACAGGGGGAAGGGGATACGCAGTATTTT.

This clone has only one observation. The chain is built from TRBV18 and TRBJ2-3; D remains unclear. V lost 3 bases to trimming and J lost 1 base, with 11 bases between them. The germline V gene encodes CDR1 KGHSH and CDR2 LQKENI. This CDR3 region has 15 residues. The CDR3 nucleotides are TGTGCCAGCTCACCCCCGGGTGGGGGCACAGATACGCAGTATTTT. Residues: CASSPPGGGTDTQYF.

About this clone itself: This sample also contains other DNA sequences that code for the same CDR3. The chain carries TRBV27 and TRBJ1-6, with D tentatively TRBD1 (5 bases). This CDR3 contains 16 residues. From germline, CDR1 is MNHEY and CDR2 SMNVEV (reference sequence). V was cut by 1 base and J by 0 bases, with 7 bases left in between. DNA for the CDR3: TGTGCCAGCAGTTTATGGGGGAGCTCCTATAATTCACCCCTCCACTTT. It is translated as CASSLWGSSYNSPLHF.

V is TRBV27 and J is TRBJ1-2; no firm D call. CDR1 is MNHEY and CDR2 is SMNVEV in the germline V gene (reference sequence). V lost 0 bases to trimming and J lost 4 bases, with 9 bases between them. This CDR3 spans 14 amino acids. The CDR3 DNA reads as TGTGCCAGCAGTTTATCAAGGGAGAGCTATGGCTACACCTTC. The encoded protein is CASSLSRESYGYTF.

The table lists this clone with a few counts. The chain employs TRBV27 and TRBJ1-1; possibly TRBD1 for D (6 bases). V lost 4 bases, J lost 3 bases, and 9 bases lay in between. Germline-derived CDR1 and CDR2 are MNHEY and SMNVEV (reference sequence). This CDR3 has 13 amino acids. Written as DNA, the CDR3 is TGTGCCAGCAGTTCACAGGGATACACTGAAGCTTTCTTT. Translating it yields CASSSQGYTEAFF.

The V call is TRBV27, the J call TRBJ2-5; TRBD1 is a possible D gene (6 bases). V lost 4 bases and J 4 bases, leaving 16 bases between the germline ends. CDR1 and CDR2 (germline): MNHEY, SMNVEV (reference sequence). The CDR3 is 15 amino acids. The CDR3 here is CASSSKTGSRETQYF. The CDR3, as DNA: TGTGCCAGCAGTTCTAAGACAGGTTCGAGAGAGACCCAGTACTTC.

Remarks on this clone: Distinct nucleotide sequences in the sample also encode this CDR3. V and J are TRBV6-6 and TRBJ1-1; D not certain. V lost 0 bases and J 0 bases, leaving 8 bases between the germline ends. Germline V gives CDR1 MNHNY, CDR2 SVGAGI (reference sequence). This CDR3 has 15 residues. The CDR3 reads CASSYSEEMNTEAFF. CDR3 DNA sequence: TGTGCCAGCAGTTACTCAGAGGAAATGAACACTGAAGCTTTCTTT.

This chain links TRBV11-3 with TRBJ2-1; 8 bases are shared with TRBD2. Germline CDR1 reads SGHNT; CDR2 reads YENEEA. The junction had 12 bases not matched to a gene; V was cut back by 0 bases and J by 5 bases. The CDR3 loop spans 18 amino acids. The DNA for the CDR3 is TGTGCCAGCAGCTTAGATCCCCCGGCAGTAGCGGGGCACAATGAGCAGTTCTTC. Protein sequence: CASSLDPPAVAGHNEQFF. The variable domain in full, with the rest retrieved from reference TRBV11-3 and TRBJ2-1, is EAGVVQSPRYKIIEKKQPVAFWCNPISGHNTLYWYLQNLGQGPELLIRYENEEAVDDSQLPKDRFSAERLKGVDSTLKIQPAELGDSAVYLCASSLDPPAVAGHNEQFFGPGTRLTVL.

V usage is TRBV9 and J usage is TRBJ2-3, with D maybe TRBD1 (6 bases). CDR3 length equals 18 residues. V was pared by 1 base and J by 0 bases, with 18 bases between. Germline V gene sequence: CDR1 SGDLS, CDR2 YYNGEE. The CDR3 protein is CASSVMGAGDISTDTQYF. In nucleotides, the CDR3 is TGTGCCAGCAGCGTAATGGGGGCCGGGGACATTAGCACAGATACGCAGTATTTT.

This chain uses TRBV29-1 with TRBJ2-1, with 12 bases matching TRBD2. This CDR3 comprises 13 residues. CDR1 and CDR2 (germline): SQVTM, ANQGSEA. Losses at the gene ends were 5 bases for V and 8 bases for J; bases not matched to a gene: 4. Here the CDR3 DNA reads TGCAGCGTTTGGACTAGCGGGAAGGATGAGCAGTTCTTC. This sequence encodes CSVWTSGKDEQFF.

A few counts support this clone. In DNA, the CDR3 is TGCGCCAGCAGCCCGCGGGACAGGGGCCACCATCAGCCCCAGCATTTT. Residues: CASSPRDRGHHQPQHF. This chain links TRBV4-1 with TRBJ1-5; 10 bases agree with TRBD1. This CDR3 is built from 16 residues. From germline, CDR1 is MGHRA and CDR2 YSYEKL. Trimming cost V 4 bases and J 5 bases; bases outside gene matches: 8.

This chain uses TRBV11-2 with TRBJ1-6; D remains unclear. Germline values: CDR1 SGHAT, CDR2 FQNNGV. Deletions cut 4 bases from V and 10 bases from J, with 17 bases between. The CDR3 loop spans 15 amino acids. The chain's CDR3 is CASSSGEVWHSPLHF. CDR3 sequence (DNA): TGTGCCAGCAGCTCGGGAGAGGTCTGGCACTCACCCCTCCACTTT.

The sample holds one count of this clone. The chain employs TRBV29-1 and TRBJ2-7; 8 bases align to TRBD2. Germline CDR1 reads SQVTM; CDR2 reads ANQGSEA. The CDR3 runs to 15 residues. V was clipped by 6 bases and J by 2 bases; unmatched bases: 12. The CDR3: CSVVTASGHTYEQYF. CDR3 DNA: TGCAGCGTCGTGACGGCTAGCGGGCACACCTACGAGCAGTACTTC.

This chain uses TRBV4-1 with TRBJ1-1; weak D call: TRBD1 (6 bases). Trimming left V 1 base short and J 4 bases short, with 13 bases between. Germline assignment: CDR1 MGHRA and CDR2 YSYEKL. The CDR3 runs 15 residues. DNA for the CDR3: TGCGCCAGCAGCCAAGGGTGGGGGGGCATCACTGAAGCTTTCTTT. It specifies CASSQGWGGITEAFF.

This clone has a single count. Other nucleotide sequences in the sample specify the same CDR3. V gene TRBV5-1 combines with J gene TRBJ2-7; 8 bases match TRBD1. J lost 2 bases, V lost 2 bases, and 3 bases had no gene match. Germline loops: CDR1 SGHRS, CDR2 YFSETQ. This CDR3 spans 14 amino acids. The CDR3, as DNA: TGCGCCAGCAGCTTACGGACAGGGACCTACGAGCAGTACTTC. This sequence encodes CASSLRTGTYEQYF.

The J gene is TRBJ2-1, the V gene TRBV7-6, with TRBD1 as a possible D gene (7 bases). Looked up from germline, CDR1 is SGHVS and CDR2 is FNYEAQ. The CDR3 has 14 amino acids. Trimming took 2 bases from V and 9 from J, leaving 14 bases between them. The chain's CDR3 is CASSLPGGPSEQFF. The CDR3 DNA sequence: TGTGCCAGCAGCTTACCAGGGGGGCCGAGTGAGCAGTTCTTC.

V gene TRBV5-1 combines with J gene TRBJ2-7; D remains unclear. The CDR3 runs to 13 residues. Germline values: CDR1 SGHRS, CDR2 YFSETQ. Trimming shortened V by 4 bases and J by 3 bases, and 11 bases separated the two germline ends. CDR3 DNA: TGCGCCAGCAGCACGTCTTGGGGCTACGAGCAGTACTTC. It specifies CASSTSWGYEQYF.